This T cell receptor beta chain was sequenced for a study of technical replicates of blood from a few donors. The ends lost 6 bases at V and 2 bases at J; junction bases unmatched: 9. The CDR3 has 16 amino acids. Germline V gene lookup returns CDR1 SNHLY and CDR2 FYNNEI. TCRdb's copy holds only in-frame clones and misses some; the assay was immunoSEQ multiplex PCR. The repertoire holds 55,000 to 85,000 clones, with approximately 96% as singletons. The chain recombines TRBV2 with TRBJ2-3; 9 positions agree with TRBD2. The source of this sequence is a human donor in good health. The sample comprised T cells isolated from PBMCs. CDR3 sequence: CASRGRLAVFTDTQYF. CDR3 in DNA: TGTGCCAGCAGGGGGCGACTAGCGGTATTCACAGATACGCAGTATTTT.